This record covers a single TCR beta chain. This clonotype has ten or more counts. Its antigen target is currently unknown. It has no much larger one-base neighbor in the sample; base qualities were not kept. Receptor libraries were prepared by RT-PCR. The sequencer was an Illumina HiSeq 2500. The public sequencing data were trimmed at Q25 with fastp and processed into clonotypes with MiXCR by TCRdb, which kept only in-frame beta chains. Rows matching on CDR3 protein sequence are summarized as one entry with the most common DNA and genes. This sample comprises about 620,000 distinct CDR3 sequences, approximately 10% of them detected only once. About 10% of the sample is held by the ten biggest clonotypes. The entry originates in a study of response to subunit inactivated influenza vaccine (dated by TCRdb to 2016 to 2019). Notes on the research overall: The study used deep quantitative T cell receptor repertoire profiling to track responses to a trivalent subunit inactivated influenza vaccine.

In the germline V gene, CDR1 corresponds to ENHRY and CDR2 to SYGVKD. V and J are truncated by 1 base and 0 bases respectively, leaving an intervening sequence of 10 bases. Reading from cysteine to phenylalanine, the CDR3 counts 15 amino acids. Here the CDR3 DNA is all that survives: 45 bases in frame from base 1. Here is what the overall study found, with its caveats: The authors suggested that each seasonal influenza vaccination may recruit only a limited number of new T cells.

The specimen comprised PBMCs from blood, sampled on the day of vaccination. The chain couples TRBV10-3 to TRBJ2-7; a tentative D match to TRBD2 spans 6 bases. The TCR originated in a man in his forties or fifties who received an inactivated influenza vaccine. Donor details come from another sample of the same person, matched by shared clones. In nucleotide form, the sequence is TGTGCCATCAGTGAGTGGAGGGAGGACTCCTACGAGCAGTACTTC. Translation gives CAISEWREDSYEQYF.